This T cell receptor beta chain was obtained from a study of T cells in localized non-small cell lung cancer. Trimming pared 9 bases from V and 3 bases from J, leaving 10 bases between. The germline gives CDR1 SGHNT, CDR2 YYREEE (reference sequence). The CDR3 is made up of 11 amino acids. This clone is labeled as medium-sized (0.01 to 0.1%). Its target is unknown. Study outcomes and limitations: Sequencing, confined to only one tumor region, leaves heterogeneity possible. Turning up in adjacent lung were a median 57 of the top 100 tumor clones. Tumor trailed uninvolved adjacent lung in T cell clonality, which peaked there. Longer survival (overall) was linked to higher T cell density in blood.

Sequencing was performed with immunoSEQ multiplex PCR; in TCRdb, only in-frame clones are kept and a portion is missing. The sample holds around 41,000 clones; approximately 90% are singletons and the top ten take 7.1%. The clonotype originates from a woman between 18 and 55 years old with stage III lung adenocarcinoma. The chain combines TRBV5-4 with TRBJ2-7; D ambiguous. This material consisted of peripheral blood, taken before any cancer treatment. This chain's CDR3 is CATLNDYEQYF. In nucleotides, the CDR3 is TGTGCCACCCTAAACGACTACGAGCAGTACTTC.